This T cell receptor beta chain was retrieved from a study of response to subunit inactivated influenza vaccine. TCRdb ran MiXCR on the RT-PCR reads and lists one entry per CDR3 protein. The sample lists 450,000 to 600,000 distinct CDR3 sequences, 16% seen once, with about 3% in the top ten. The ends were cut back, 4 bases at V and 0 bases at J, with 10 bases in the middle. CDR3 size: 14 residues. The germline CDR1 and CDR2 sequences are SGHRS and YFSETQ. This clonotype was recorded many times. This sample comprised CD4+ T cells sorted from PBMCs, obtained less than 30 months after vaccination. The V and J genes are TRBV5-1 and TRBJ1-1, with a possible D match to TRBD1 (5 bases). The TCR comes from a man between 50 and 75 years old who received an inactivated influenza vaccine. The CDR3 DNA reads TGCGCCAGCAGCCTTGGGACCTTGAACACTGAAGCTTTCTTT. Translation gives CASSLGTLNTEAFF.